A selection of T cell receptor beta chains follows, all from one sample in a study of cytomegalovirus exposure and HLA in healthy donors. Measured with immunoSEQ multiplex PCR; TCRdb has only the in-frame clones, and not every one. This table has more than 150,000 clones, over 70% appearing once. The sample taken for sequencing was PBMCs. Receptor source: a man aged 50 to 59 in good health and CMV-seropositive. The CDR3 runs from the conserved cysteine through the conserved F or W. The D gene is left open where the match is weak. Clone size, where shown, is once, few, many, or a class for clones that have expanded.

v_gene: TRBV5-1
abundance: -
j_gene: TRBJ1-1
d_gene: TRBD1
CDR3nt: TGCGCCAGCAGCTCCGCGACAGGGACCACTGAAGCTTTCTTT
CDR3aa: CASSSATGTTEAFF

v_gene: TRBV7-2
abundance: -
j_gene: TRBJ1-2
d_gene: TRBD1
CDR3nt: TGTGCCAGCAGCCCCCCCAGGGGGCGAAACTATGGCTACACCTTC
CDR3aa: CASSPPRGRNYGYTF

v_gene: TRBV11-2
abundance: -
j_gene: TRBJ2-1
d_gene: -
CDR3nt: TGTGCCAGCAGCTTAGATAGCGCCAATGAGCAGTTCTTC
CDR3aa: CASSLDSANEQFF

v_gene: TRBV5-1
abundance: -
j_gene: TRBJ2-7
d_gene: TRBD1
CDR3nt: TGCGCCAGCAGACGGCAGGGGGCCTTCGAGGGCTCCTACGAGCAGTACTTC
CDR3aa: CASRRQGAFEGSYEQYF

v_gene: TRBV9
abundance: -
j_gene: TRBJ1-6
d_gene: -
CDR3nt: TGTGCCAGCAGCGTGTCTACTGGTGGGAGGAATTCACCCCTCCACTTT
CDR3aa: CASSVSTGGRNSPLHF

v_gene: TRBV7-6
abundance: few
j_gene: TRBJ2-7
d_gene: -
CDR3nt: TGTGCCAGCAGCGCGACACAGGGTTCCGAGCAGTACTTC
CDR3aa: CASSATQGSEQYF

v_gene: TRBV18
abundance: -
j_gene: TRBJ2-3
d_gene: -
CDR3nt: TGTGCCAGCTCACCACAATCAGGGGATACGCAGTATTTT
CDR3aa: CASSPQSGDTQYF

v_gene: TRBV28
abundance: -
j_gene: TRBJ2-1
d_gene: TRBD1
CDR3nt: TGTGCCAGCAGTTTAAGACCGGGACAGGGGGGGTCTACAGGGCAGTTCTTC
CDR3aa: CASSLRPGQGGSTGQFF

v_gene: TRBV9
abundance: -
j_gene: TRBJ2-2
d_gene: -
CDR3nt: TGTGCCAGCAGCGCCAGGGACACCGGGGAGCTGTTTTTT
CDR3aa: CASSARDTGELFF

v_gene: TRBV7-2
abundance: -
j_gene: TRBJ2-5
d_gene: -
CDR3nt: TGTGCCAGCAGCTCCCCGAATCGGGAGACCCAGTACTTC
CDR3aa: CASSSPNRETQYF

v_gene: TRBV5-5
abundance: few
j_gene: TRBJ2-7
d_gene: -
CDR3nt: TGTGCCAGCAGCTCGACAGCCTACGAGCAGTACTTC
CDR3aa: CASSSTAYEQYF

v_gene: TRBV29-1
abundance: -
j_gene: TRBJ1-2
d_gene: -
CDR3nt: TGCAGCGGGTACGACGGCTCGCGAGCGGGTGGCTACACCTTC
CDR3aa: CSGYDGSRAGGYTF

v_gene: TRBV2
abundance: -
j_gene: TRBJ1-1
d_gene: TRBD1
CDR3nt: TGTGCCAGCAGGGACAGGGTAAGGGGGACTGAAGCTTTCTTT
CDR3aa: CASRDRVRGTEAFF

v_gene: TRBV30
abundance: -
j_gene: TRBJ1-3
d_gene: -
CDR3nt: TGTGCCTGGAGTGCAAGCCCGGGGGACACCATATATTTT
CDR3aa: CAWSASPGDTIYF

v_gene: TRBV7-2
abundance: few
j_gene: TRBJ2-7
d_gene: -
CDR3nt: TGTGCCAGCAGCTTCGGTTTTAGCAGTGGGTACGAGCAGTACTTC
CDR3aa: CASSFGFSSGYEQYF

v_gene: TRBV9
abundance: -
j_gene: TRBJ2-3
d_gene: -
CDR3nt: TGTGCCAGCAGCCTGGGGGGTACGCAGTATTTT
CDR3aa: CASSLGGTQYF

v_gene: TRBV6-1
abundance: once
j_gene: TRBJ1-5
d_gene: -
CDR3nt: TGTGCCAGCCAAGAAAGCGGGTATCAGCCCCAGCATTTT
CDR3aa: CASQESGYQPQHF

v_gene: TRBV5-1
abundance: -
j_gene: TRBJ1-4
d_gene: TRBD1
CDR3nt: TGCGCCAGCAGCCCTGACAGGGGGCGAGTTGATAATGAAAAACTGTTTTTT
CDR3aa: CASSPDRGRVDNEKLFF

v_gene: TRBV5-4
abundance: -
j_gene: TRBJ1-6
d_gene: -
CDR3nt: TGTGCCAGCAGGTTGGACCTTTTCTCGGTTGCTTCACCCCTCCACTTT
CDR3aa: CASRLDLFSVASPLHF

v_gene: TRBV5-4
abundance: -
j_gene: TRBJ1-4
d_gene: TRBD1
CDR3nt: TGTGCCAGCAGCACTCCGGGACAGCCTAAATCCGAACTGTTTTTT
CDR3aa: CASSTPGQPKSELFF

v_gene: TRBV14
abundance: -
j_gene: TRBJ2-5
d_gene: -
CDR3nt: TGTGCCAGCAGCCATTTTGACATATCCGAAGAGACCCAGTACTTC
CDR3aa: CASSHFDISEETQYF

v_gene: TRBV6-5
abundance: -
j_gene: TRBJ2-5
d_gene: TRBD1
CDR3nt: TGTGCCAGCAGTTCTCGCGGACAGGCTAAAGAGACCCAGTACTTC
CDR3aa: CASSSRGQAKETQYF

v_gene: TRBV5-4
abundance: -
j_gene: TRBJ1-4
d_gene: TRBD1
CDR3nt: TGTGCCAGCAGCGGCTGGACAGGGGGCATAACTAATGAAAAACTGTTTTTT
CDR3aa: CASSGWTGGITNEKLFF

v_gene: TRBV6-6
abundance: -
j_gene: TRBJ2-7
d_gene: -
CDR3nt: TGTGCCAGCACCCAAGGGGGCGGGACCTACGAGCAGTACTTC
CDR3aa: CASTQGGGTYEQYF

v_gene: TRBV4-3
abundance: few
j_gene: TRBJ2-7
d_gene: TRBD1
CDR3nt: TGCGCCAGCAGCCCCGGGACAGGGGCCTACGAGCAGTACTTC
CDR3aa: CASSPGTGAYEQYF

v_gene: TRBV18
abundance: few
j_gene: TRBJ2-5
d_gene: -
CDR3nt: TGTGCCAGCTCACCACCGGGCAGGTTAACACAAGAGACCCAGTACTTC
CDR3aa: CASSPPGRLTQETQYF

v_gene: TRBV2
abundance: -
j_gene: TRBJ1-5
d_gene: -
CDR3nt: TGTGCCAGCACCCGGGTAGGGGTTCGGAATCAGCCCCAGCATTTT
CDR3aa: CASTRVGVRNQPQHF

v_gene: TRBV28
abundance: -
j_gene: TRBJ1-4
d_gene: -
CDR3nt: TGTGCCAGCAGTTCCCCAGGGGTAGATTGGACAACTAATGAAAAACTGTTTTTT
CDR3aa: CASSSPGVDWTTNEKLFF

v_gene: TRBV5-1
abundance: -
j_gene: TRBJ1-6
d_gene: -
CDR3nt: TGCGCCAGCAGCTTGGGCGGGAATTCACCCCTCCACTTT
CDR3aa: CASSLGGNSPLHF

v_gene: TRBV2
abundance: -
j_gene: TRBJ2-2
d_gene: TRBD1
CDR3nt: TGTGCCAGCAGTGAGCAGGGGGCGGGGACCGGGGAGCTGTTTTTT
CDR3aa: CASSEQGAGTGELFF

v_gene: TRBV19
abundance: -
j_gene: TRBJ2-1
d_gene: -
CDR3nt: TGTGCCAGTAGTATAATAGCGAGCTCCTACAATGAGCAGTTCTTC
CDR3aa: CASSIIASSYNEQFF

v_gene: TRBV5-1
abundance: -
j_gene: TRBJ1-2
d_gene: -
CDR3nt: TGCGCCAGCAGCTTGGAGGCAGGGATAGACTATGGCTACACCTTC
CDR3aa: CASSLEAGIDYGYTF

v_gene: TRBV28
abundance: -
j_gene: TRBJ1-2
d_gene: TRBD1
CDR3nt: TGTGCCAGCACCCCCGGGACAGTGAACTATGGCTACACCTTC
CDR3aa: CASTPGTVNYGYTF

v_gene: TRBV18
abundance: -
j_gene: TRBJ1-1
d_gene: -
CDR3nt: TGTGCCAGCTCACCCTCGGGACATCTGAACACTGAAGCTTTCTTT
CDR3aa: CASSPSGHLNTEAFF

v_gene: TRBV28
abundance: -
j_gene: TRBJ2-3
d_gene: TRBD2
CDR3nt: TGTGCCAGCCTGGGACTAGCGGGTCCCACAGATACGCAGTATTTT
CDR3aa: CASLGLAGPTDTQYF

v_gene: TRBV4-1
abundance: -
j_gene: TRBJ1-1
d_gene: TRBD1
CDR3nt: TGCGCCAGCAGCCAAGACTACGGGACAGCTATGAACACTGAAGCTTTCTTT
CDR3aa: CASSQDYGTAMNTEAFF

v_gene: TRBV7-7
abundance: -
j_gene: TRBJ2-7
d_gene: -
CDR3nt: TGTGCTAGCAGCCTGGGGCGGGGAGGAGAGCAGTACTTC
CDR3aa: CASSLGRGGEQYF